A single sample is the source of the 24 T cell receptor beta chains below, sequenced in a study of blood T cell repertoires in COVID-19. Sequencing used immunoSEQ multiplex PCR; TCRdb keeps in-frame clones, though not all of them. The sample consists of 130,000 to 150,000 clones, approximately 87% of them appearing once. Sequencing was done on a sample of peripheral blood. These receptors were obtained from a woman aged 40-49 years with acute or convalescent COVID-19.

A single count supports this clone. This chain joins TRBV3-1 (or the pseudogene TRBV3-2) and TRBJ2-1; weak D call: TRBD2 (5 bases). Trimming shortened V by 1 base and J by 0 bases, and 7 bases separated the two germline ends. The CDR3 is 15 residues long. The germline V gene has CDR1 LGHDT and CDR2 YNNKEL (reference sequence). The CDR3 reads CASSQAGSSYNEQFF. DNA of the CDR3: TGTGCCAGCAGCCAAGCGGGGAGCTCCTACAATGAGCAGTTCTTC.

The chain carries TRBV10-3 and TRBJ2-7; 9 nucleotides match TRBD1. CDR3 size: 15 residues. Germline values: CDR1 ENHRY, CDR2 SYGVKD. Trimming at V came to 2 bases and at J to 2 bases, leaving 4 bases not matched to a gene. As DNA, the CDR3 is TGTGCCATCAGTGAGACCGGGACAGGGCCCTACGAGCAGTACTTC. Its translation is CAISETGTGPYEQYF.

There are a few counts of this clone. This chain's CDR3 is CASSDLYRGQEEKLFF. In DNA form, the CDR3 reads TGTGCCAGCAGCGACCTATACAGGGGGCAGGAGGAAAAACTGTTTTTT. This rearrangement joins TRBV7-9 to TRBJ1-4; 9 nucleotides line up with TRBD1. V trimming: 5 bases; J trimming: 8 bases; junction bases outside the gene matches: 12. Germline-derived CDR1 and CDR2 are SEHNR and FQNEAQ (reference sequence). CDR3 length: 16 amino acids. The variable domain in full, with the rest retrieved from reference TRBV7-9 and TRBJ1-4, is DTGVSQNPRHKITKRGQNVTFRCDPISEHNRLYWYRQTLGQGPEFLTYFQNEAQLEKSRLLSDRFSAERPKGSFSTLEIQRTEQGDSAMYLCASSDLYRGQEEKLFFGSGTQLSVL.

This chain links TRBV19 with TRBJ2-2; the D is unclear. CDR1 and CDR2 from the germline V gene are LNHDA and SQIVND (reference sequence). The CDR3 is made up of 12 amino acids. V was clipped by 3 bases and J by 7 bases, with 6 bases between them. Written as DNA, the CDR3 is TGTGCCAGTAGTATCGGTAGCGGGGAGCTGTTTTTT. Amino acid sequence: CASSIGSGELFF.

This clone was detected once. The rearrangement links TRBV19 to TRBJ1-2, with 7 nucleotides matching TRBD1. The CDR3 spans 15 residues. Germline V gene data show CDR1 as LNHDA and CDR2 as SQIVND (reference sequence). V was clipped by 2 bases and J by 6 bases; unmatched bases: 9. CDR3 in amino acids: CASSIRAGGFDGYTF. The CDR3 DNA reads TGTGCCAGTAGTATACGGGCAGGGGGTTTCGATGGCTACACCTTC.

This chain joins TRBV30 and TRBJ1-1; D remains unclear. The CDR3 length is 14 residues. Trimming pared 1 base from V and 6 bases from J, leaving 15 bases between. Per the germline V gene, CDR1 is GTSNPN and CDR2 is SVGIG (reference sequence). The CDR3 DNA reads TGTGCCTGGAGTGATGAGCCCCAAATCCCTGAAGCTTTCTTT. Amino acid sequence: CAWSDEPQIPEAFF.

Of note for this clone: The junction and the germline gene differ at one end; a read error may be behind it. The CDR3, as DNA: TGTGCTAGCAGCTTAGGTTTGATCCGGGAAGGTATTGAGACCCAGTACTTC. It encodes CASSLGLIREGIETQYF. The chain carries TRBV7-7 and TRBJ2-5; D perhaps matches TRBD2 (5 bases). This CDR3 has 17 amino acids. The germline V gene encodes CDR1 SSHAT and CDR2 FNYEAQ (reference sequence).

The chain recombines TRBV4-3 with TRBJ2-2; TRBD1 matches 8 bases. Trimming removed 5 bases from V and 4 bases from J; junction bases left unmatched: 6. The CDR3 spans 15 residues. The germline CDR1 and CDR2 sequences are LGHNA and YSLEER. DNA of the CDR3: TGCGCCAGCAGCGATGGACAGGGAGGCACCGGGGAGCTGTTTTTT. Amino acids: CASSDGQGGTGELFF.

J is TRBJ2-7 and V is TRBV28; a weak D match, TRBD1 (5 bases). In germline, CDR1 is MDHEN, CDR2 SYDVKM. The germline V and J ends were trimmed by 6 bases and 4 bases, with 13 bases remaining between them. The CDR3 loop spans 13 amino acids. CDR3 sequence (DNA): TGTGCCAGCAGGGCAGGGTCGATATACGAGCAGTACTTC. It yields the protein CASRAGSIYEQYF.

This clone was recorded only once. The CDR3, as DNA: TGTGCCAGTAGTGAATCGGGAGCTCCAAACACCATATATTTT. Translated: CASSESGAPNTIYF. The genes are TRBV19 and TRBJ1-3; D is ambiguous. V was pared by 5 bases and J by 6 bases, with 14 bases between. The CDR3 has 14 residues. Germline V gene data show CDR1 as LNHDA and CDR2 as SQIVND (reference sequence).

V gene TRBV18 combines with J gene TRBJ1-4; 10 bases match TRBD1. This CDR3 is built from 16 residues. From germline, CDR1 is KGHSH and CDR2 LQKENI. V gave up 3 bases and J gave up 1 base; unmatched junction bases: 2. The CDR3 DNA is TGTGCCAGCTCACCCGACAGGGGGCTAACTAATGAAAAACTGTTTTTT. Amino acids: CASSPDRGLTNEKLFF.

Here the CDR3 reads CASRLGTGGTRTQYF. The CDR3 coding sequence is TGTGCCAGCAGGCTCGGGACAGGGGGTACAAGGACCCAGTACTTC. The genes are TRBV6-5 and TRBJ2-5; 11 nucleotides match TRBD1. Trimming removed 6 bases from V and 7 bases from J; junction bases left unmatched: 10. CDR3 size: 15 residues. Per the germline V gene, CDR1 is MNHEY and CDR2 is SVGAGI.

The genes are TRBV5-1 and TRBJ1-1, with D perhaps TRBD1 (5 bases). The CDR3 totals 14 residues. V lost 1 base to trimming and J lost 4 bases, with 11 bases between them. Germline CDR1 SGHRS, CDR2 YFSETQ. CDR3 in DNA: TGCGCCAGCAGCTTGAAAGGTCAGGGCACTGAAGCTTTCTTT. Residues: CASSLKGQGTEAFF.

This chain uses TRBV6-2 or TRBV6-3 with TRBJ1-5, with no clear D. The CDR3 totals 15 residues. Germline V gene sequence: CDR1 MNHEY, CDR2 SVGEGT. V lost 4 bases to trimming and J lost 7 bases, with 17 bases between them. CDR3 nucleotide sequence: TGTGCCAGCAGTTCCGGTCTCACTCGAGGGCAGCCCCAGCATTTT. It encodes CASSSGLTRGQPQHF.

The CDR3 DNA follows: TGTGCCAGCAGCCAACCCCGTGCCCAAAGAGAGGCTTTCTTT. It yields the protein CASSQPRAQREAFF. V is TRBV28 and J is TRBJ1-1; D is undetermined. The CDR3 runs to 14 residues. V shed 6 bases and J shed 11 bases, with 22 bases lying between them. Germline V gene lookup returns CDR1 MDHEN and CDR2 SYDVKM.

This sequence joins TRBV25-1 and TRBJ1-1, with TRBD1 matching over 9 bases. This CDR3 has 16 amino acids. Germline-derived CDR1 and CDR2 are MGHDK and SYGVNS. V gave up 4 bases and J gave up 2 bases; unmatched junction bases: 8. The CDR3 region is CASSGSPGQGNTEAFF. The CDR3 DNA sequence: TGTGCCAGCAGTGGAAGCCCGGGACAGGGAAACACTGAAGCTTTCTTT.

V and J are TRBV5-6 and TRBJ1-2; D gene uncertain. Germline values: CDR1 SGHDT, CDR2 YYEEEE. Trimming removed 4 bases from V and 0 bases from J, with 16 bases in between. The length of the CDR3 is 16 residues. CDR3 loop: CASSVWGVGANYGYTF. CDR3 nucleotides: TGTGCCAGCAGCGTGTGGGGAGTTGGGGCTAACTATGGCTACACCTTC.

This clone was counted only a few times. The chain joins TRBV9 to TRBJ2-5, with D possibly matching TRBD2 (6 bases). Germline CDR1 is SGDLS and CDR2 is YYNGEE. CDR3 length: 13 amino acids. V gave up 4 bases and J gave up 2 bases, with 9 bases separating them. This CDR3 reads CASSPGTQETQYF. The CDR3 DNA sequence: TGTGCCAGCAGCCCCGGGACTCAAGAGACCCAGTACTTC. Supplemented by reference TRBV9 and TRBJ2-5, the full variable domain reads DSGVTQTPKHLITATGQRVTLRCSPRSGDLSVYWYQQSLDQGLQFLIQYYNGEERAKGNILERFSAQQFPDLHSELNLSSLELGDSALYFCASSPGTQETQYFGPGTRLLVL.

The genes are TRBV6-5 and TRBJ1-1; TRBD1 might be the D (6 bases). From germline, CDR1 is MNHEY and CDR2 SVGAGI. V was pared by 2 bases and J by 6 bases, with 10 bases between. CDR3 length equals 13 residues. CDR3 nucleotide sequence: TGTGCCAGCAGTTACGGAAGACAGGCTGAAGCTTTCTTT. Translating it yields CASSYGRQAEAFF.

The CDR3 loop is CAWTTPDRGWTDTQYF. In nucleotides, the CDR3 is TGTGCCTGGACGACTCCCGACAGGGGTTGGACAGATACGCAGTATTTT. This sequence joins TRBV30 and TRBJ2-3, with 8 bases lining up with TRBD1. The CDR3 has 16 amino acids. Germline V CDR1 and CDR2: GTSNPN, SVGIG (reference sequence). Germline trimming cut 4 bases from V and 3 bases from J; bases unmatched to any gene: 12.

V and J are TRBV27 and TRBJ1-2; D gene ambiguous. Germline V gene data show CDR1 as MNHEY and CDR2 as SMNVEV (reference sequence). V was shortened by 2 bases and J by 2 bases, with 9 bases between the two germline ends. The CDR3 is 14 residues long. CDR3 coding DNA: TGTGCCAGCAGTTTAAAGGGAGGGAACTATGGCTACACCTTC. Translation gives CASSLKGGNYGYTF.

V usage is TRBV2 and J usage is TRBJ1-2; 9 bases fit TRBD1. The trim removed 7 bases at V and 4 bases at J, leaving 7 bases unmatched. The CDR3 contains 14 residues. Germline assignment: CDR1 SNHLY and CDR2 FYNNEI. The CDR3 spells CASMGDRAGYGYTF. The CDR3 nucleotides read TGTGCCAGCATGGGGGACAGGGCTGGCTATGGCTACACCTTC.

V is TRBV15 and J is TRBJ1-3, with D uncertain. Trimming took 0 bases from V and 2 from J, leaving 11 bases between them. CDR3 length: 16 amino acids. In germline, CDR1 is LNHNV, CDR2 YYDKDF (reference sequence). The CDR3 DNA reads as TGTGCCACCAGCAGAGATCAGATGGGCGCTGGAAACACCATATATTTT. It encodes CATSRDQMGAGNTIYF.

The rearrangement links TRBV28 to TRBJ1-4, with a tentative D call TRBD1 (6 bases). CDR3 length equals 17 residues. The ends were cut back, 5 bases at V and 0 bases at J, with 16 bases in the middle. Per the germline V gene, CDR1 is MDHEN and CDR2 is SYDVKM. CDR3: CASSPWTESPTNEKLFF. Here the CDR3 DNA reads TGTGCCAGCAGTCCATGGACAGAGTCGCCAACTAATGAAAAACTGTTTTTT.